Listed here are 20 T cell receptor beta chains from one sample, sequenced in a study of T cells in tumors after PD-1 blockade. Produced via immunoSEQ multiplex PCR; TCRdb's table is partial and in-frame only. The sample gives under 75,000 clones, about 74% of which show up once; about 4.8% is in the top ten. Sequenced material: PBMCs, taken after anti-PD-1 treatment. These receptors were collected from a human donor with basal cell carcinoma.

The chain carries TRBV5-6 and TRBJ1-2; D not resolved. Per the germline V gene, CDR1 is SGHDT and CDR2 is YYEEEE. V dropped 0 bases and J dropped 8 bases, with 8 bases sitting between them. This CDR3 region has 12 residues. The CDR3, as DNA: TGTGCCAGCAGCTTGGGAGGACCCGGCTACACCTTC. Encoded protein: CASSLGGPGYTF.

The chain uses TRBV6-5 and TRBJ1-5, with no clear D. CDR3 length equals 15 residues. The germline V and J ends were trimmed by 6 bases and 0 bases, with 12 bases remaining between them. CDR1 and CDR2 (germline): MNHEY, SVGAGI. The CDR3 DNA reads TGTGCCAGCAGGCGAAACAGAGATAGCAATCAGCCCCAGCATTTT. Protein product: CASRRNRDSNQPQHF.

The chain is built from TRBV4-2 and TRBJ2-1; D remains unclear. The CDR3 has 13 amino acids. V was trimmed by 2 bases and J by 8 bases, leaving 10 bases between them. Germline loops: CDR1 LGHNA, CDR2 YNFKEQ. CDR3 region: CASSQPGPDEQFF. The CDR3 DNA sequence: TGTGCCAGCAGCCAACCCGGCCCCGATGAGCAGTTCTTC.

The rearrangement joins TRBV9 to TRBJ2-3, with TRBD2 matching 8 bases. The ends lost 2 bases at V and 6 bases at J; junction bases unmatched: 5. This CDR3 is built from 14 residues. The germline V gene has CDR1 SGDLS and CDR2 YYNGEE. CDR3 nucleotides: TGTGCCAGCAGCGTGGGGGCTAGCGGGGATACGCAGTATTTT. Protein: CASSVGASGDTQYF.

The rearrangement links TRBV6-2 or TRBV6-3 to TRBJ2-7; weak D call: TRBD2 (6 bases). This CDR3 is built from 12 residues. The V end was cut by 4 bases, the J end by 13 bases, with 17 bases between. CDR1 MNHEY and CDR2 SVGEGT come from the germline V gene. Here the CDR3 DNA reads TGTGCCAGCAGTTTTGAGCGGGTCAATTGTTACTTC. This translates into CASSFERVNCYF.

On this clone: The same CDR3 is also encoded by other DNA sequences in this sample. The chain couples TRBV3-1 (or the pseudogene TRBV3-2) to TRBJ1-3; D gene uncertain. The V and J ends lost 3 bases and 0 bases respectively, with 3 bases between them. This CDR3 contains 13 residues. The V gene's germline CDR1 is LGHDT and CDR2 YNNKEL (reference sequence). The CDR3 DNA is TGTGCCAGCAGCCAGGACTCTGGAAACACCATATATTTT. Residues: CASSQDSGNTIYF.

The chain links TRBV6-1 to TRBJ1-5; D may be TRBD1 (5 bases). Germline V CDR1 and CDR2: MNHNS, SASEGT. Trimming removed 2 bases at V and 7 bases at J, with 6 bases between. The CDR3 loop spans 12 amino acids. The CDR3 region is CASSERGQPQHF. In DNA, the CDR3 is TGTGCCAGCAGTGAAAGGGGCCAGCCCCAGCATTTT.

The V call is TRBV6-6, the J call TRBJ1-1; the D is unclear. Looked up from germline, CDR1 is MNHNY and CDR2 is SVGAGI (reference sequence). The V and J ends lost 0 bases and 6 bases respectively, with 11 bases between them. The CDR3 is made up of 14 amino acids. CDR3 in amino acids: CASSYSITGAEAFF. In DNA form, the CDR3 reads TGTGCCAGCAGTTACTCGATTACTGGGGCTGAAGCTTTCTTT.

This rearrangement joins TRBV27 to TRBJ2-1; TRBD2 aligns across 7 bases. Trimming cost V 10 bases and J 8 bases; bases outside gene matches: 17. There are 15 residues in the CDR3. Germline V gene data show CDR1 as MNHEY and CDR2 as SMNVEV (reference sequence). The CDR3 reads CATLGGDYGDYEQFF. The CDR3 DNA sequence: TGTGCCACTTTGGGGGGGGACTACGGTGATTATGAGCAGTTCTTC.

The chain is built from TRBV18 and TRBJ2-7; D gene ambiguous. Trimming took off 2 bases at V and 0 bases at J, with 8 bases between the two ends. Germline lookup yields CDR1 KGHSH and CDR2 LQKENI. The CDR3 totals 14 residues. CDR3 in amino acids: CASSPLAGSYEQYF. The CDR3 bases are TGTGCCAGCTCACCATTGGCAGGCTCCTACGAGCAGTACTTC.

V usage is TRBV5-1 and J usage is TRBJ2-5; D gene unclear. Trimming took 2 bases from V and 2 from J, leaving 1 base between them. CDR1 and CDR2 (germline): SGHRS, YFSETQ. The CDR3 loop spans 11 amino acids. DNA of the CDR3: TGCGCCAGCAGCTTACAAGAGACCCAGTACTTC. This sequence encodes CASSLQETQYF.

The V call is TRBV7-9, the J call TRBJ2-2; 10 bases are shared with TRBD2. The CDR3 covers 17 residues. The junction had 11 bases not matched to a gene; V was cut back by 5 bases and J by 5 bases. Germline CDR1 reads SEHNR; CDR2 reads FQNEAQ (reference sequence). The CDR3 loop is CASSRGAAGGLTGELFF. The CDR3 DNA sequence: TGTGCCAGCAGCCGGGGAGCAGCGGGGGGGCTGACCGGGGAGCTGTTTTTT.

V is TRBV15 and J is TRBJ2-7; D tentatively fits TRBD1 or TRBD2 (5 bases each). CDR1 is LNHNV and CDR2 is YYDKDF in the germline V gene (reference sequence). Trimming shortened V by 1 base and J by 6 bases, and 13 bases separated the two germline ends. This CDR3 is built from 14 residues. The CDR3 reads CATSRAGTASEQYF. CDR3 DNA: TGTGCCACCAGCAGAGCCGGGACGGCGTCCGAGCAGTACTTC.

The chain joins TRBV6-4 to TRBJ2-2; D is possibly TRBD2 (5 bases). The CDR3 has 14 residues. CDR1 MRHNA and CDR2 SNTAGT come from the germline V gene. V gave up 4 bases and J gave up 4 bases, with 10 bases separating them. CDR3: CASSVEEGTGELFF. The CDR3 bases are TGTGCCAGCAGTGTGGAGGAAGGCACCGGGGAGCTGTTTTTT.

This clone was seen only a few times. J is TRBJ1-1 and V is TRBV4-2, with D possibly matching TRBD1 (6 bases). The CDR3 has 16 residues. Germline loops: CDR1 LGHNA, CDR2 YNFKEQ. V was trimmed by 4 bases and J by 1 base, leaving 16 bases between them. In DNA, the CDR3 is TGTGCCAGCAGCCTCGGGGGCCTCCGGGGGAACACTGAAGCTTTCTTT. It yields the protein CASSLGGLRGNTEAFF.

DNA of the CDR3: TGTGCCAGTAGTATGAATGGGGGTGAGCCCCAGCATTTT. Amino acids: CASSMNGGEPQHF. The chain recombines TRBV19 with TRBJ1-5; TRBD1 might be the D (5 bases). The length of the CDR3 is 13 residues. V was shortened by 3 bases and J by 8 bases, with 11 bases between the two germline ends. Germline CDR1 reads LNHDA; CDR2 reads SQIVND (reference sequence).

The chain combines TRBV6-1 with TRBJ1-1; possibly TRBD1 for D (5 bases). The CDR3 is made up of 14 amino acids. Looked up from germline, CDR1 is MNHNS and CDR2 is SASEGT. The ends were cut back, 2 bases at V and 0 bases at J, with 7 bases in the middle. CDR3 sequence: CASSEPGLNTEAFF. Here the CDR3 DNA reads TGTGCCAGCAGTGAACCAGGGCTGAACACTGAAGCTTTCTTT.

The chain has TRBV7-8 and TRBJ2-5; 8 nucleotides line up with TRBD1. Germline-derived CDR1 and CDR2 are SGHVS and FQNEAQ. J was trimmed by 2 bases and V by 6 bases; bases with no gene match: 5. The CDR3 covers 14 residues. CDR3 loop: CASRDDRGQETQYF. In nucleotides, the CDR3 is TGTGCCAGCAGAGACGACAGGGGACAAGAGACCCAGTACTTC.

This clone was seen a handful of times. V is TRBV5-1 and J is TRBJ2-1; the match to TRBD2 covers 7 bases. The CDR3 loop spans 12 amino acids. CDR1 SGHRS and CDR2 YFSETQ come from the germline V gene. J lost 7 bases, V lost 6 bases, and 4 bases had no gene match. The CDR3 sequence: CASKGAGNEQFF. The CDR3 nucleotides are TGCGCCAGCAAGGGAGCGGGGAATGAGCAGTTCTTC.

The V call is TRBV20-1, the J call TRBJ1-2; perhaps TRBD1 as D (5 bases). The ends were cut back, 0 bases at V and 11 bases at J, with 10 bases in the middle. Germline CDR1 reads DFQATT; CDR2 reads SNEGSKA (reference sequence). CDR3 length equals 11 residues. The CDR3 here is CSARDDSRYTF. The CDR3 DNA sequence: TGCAGTGCTAGAGATGACAGTCGATACACCTTC.